One T cell receptor beta chain is described in this entry. Its antigen remains unknown. Frozen-stored PBMCs produced around 2.2 micrograms of genomic DNA for TCR beta libraries. The data derive from a study of cytotoxic CD8 clonotypes in ibrutinib-treated CLL. The protocol was immunoSEQ multiplex PCR, while the TCRdb copy is restricted to in-frame clones and leaves out a portion. Of some 130,000 clones listed, approximately 83% are singletons. Findings and caveats of the study: Baseline clonality exceeded age-matched healthy donors and tracked circulating CD8+ T-cell counts. An increase in clonality occurred at ibrutinib response, followed by a return toward baseline at progression.

Sequencing was performed on PBMCs, taken after 24 months of ibrutinib treatment. The sequence was collected from a human donor with chronic lymphocytic leukemia.

This CDR3 is CASSSDPHQPQHF. Written as DNA, the CDR3 is TGTGCCAGCAGTTCCGACCCTCATCAGCCCCAGCATTTT. The genes are TRBV27 and TRBJ1-5; D not resolved. This CDR3 spans 13 amino acids. The germline V gene encodes CDR1 MNHEY and CDR2 SMNVEV (reference sequence). The ends were cut back, 4 bases at V and 5 bases at J, with 9 bases in the middle.